Listed here are 15 T cell receptor beta chains from one sample, sequenced in a study of blood T cell repertoires in COVID-19. Sequencing used immunoSEQ multiplex PCR; TCRdb keeps in-frame clones, though not all of them. The sample lists 390,000 or so clones, about nine tenths seen once, with more than 1.4% in the top ten. The specimen was peripheral blood. These receptor sequences come from a woman in her 30s with active or convalescent COVID-19.

This clone was counted once. The chain uses TRBV4-1 and TRBJ2-1, with a tentative D call TRBD1 (6 bases). Germline V lookup: CDR1 MGHRA, CDR2 YSYEKL. The CDR3 loop spans 15 amino acids. V lost 4 bases, J lost 8 bases, and 18 bases lay in between. CDR3 protein: CASSLGPGQFDEQFF. CDR3 nucleotides: TGCGCCAGCAGCCTAGGACCCGGACAGTTCGATGAGCAGTTCTTC.

The chain carries TRBV30 and TRBJ2-7; D is unresolved. This CDR3 has 13 residues. V dropped 2 bases and J dropped 4 bases, with 12 bases sitting between them. The germline V gene has CDR1 GTSNPN and CDR2 SVGIG (reference sequence). The CDR3 DNA reads TGTGCCTGGAGTCCGCGGATGGGTTACGAGCAGTACTTC. Translation gives CAWSPRMGYEQYF. Supplemented by reference TRBV30 and TRBJ2-7, the full variable domain reads SQTIHQWPATLVQPVGSPLSLECTVEGTSNPNLYWYRQAAGRGLQLLFYSVGIGQISSEVPQNLSASRPQDRQFILSSKKLLLSDSGFYLCAWSPRMGYEQYFGPGTRLTVT.

The chain couples TRBV30 to TRBJ2-5; TRBD1 aligns across 8 bases. Germline loops: CDR1 GTSNPN, CDR2 SVGIG (reference sequence). This CDR3 has 14 residues. Unmatched junction bases numbered 1, after V lost 0 bases and J lost 1 base. CDR3 protein: CAWSVTGGQETQYF. The DNA of the CDR3 is TGTGCCTGGAGTGTAACAGGGGGCCAAGAGACCCAGTACTTC.

The chain is built from TRBV2 and TRBJ1-4, with TRBD1 identical over 9 bases. Trimming took 8 bases from V and 7 from J; bases not matched to a gene: 5. CDR3 length: 13 residues. Germline V gives CDR1 SNHLY, CDR2 FYNNEI. The CDR3 nucleotides read TGTGCCAGCGAGGACAGGGGACGTGAAAAACTGTTTTTT. Its translation: CASEDRGREKLFF.

Only one count was recorded for this clone. The chain joins TRBV9 to TRBJ1-2; 9 nucleotides line up with TRBD1. Trimming at V came to 0 bases and at J to 4 bases, leaving 4 bases not matched to a gene. Germline V gene lookup returns CDR1 SGDLS and CDR2 YYNGEE. The CDR3 contains 15 residues. CDR3 sequence reads: CASSVGTGGIYGYTF. CDR3 bases: TGTGCCAGCAGCGTAGGAACAGGGGGCATCTATGGCTACACCTTC. The full variable domain, in which reference TRBV9 and TRBJ1-2 provide the parts outside the CDR3, is DSGVTQTPKHLITATGQRVTLRCSPRSGDLSVYWYQQSLDQGLQFLIQYYNGEERAKGNILERFSAQQFPDLHSELNLSSLELGDSALYFCASSVGTGGIYGYTFGSGTRLTVV.

CDR3 amino acids: CASSQDWDRGSEKLFF. The CDR3 DNA is TGCGCCAGCAGCCAAGATTGGGACAGGGGGAGTGAAAAACTGTTTTTT. The chain is built from TRBV4-1 and TRBJ1-4; TRBD1 aligns across 11 bases. From germline, CDR1 is MGHRA and CDR2 YSYEKL. The V segment lost 0 bases and the J segment 7 bases; nucleotides outside the gene matches: 4. The CDR3 runs to 16 residues.

V usage is TRBV27 and J usage is TRBJ1-3; D unclear. Trimming cost V 5 bases and J 0 bases, with 11 bases left between them. The CDR3 consists of 15 residues. Germline V gives CDR1 MNHEY, CDR2 SMNVEV (reference sequence). In DNA form, the CDR3 reads TGTGCCAGCAGTCCCCTCGGTGGCTCTGGAAACACCATATATTTT. This gives the protein CASSPLGGSGNTIYF.

The J gene is TRBJ1-2, the V gene TRBV19; TRBD1 matches 9 bases. The CDR3 loop spans 13 amino acids. Germline V gene sequence: CDR1 LNHDA, CDR2 SQIVND (reference sequence). Trimming at V came to 5 bases and at J to 6 bases, leaving 4 bases not matched to a gene. DNA of the CDR3: TGTGCCAGTAGTCCGGACAGGGGCGATGGCTACACCTTC. Its translation is CASSPDRGDGYTF. Combining the CDR3 with reference TRBV19 and TRBJ1-2 gives the whole variable domain DGGITQSPKYLFRKEGQNVTLSCEQNLNHDAMYWYRQDPGQGLRLIYYSQIVNDFQKGDIAEGYSVSREKKESFPLTVTSAQKNPTAFYLCASSPDRGDGYTFGSGTRLTVV.

This rearrangement joins TRBV27 to TRBJ2-3; 10 bases agree with TRBD2. This CDR3 is 14 amino acids long. The ends lost 7 bases at V and 4 bases at J; junction bases unmatched: 5. The V gene's germline CDR1 is MNHEY and CDR2 SMNVEV (reference sequence). CDR3: CASKAGGGADTQYF. DNA of the CDR3: TGTGCCAGCAAAGCGGGGGGGGGTGCAGATACGCAGTATTTT.

J is TRBJ2-7 and V is TRBV5-1, with 7 positions matching TRBD1. The CDR3 contains 16 residues. CDR1 and CDR2 (germline): SGHRS, YFSETQ. V shed 4 bases and J 6 bases; nucleotides not matched to a gene: 16. The CDR3 sequence: CASSPRSTGANLEQYF. In nucleotides, the CDR3 is TGCGCCAGCAGCCCAAGATCCACAGGGGCGAATCTCGAGCAGTACTTC.

The V call is TRBV7-6, the J call TRBJ1-1; D perhaps matches TRBD1 (5 bases). The CDR3 loop spans 15 amino acids. Trimming left V 4 bases short and J 3 bases short, with 15 bases between. Germline CDR1 reads SGHVS; CDR2 reads FNYEAQ. This CDR3 reads CASSSIWGDDTEAFF. In nucleotides, the CDR3 is TGTGCCAGCAGCTCAATTTGGGGGGACGACACTGAAGCTTTCTTT.

This clone was recorded only once. V is TRBV6-5 and J is TRBJ1-1; D not resolved. This CDR3 is 16 amino acids long. V was clipped by 0 bases and J by 4 bases, with 15 bases between them. The germline V gene has CDR1 MNHEY and CDR2 SVGAGI. In nucleotides, the CDR3 is TGTGCCAGCAGTTACTCTTCAGCCCAGCGGTCCACTGAAGCTTTCTTT. Translation gives CASSYSSAQRSTEAFF.

This clone was seen more than once but under ten times. The V gene is TRBV18, the J gene TRBJ1-6, with D possibly being TRBD1 (6 bases). This CDR3 is built from 17 residues. V lost 6 bases to trimming and J lost 2 bases, with 17 bases between them. Germline V lookup: CDR1 KGHSH, CDR2 LQKENI. The CDR3 region has the DNA TGTGCCAGCTCTTACGCCACAGGGATCCCCTATAATTCACCCCTCCACTTT. It specifies CASSYATGIPYNSPLHF.

V and J are TRBV28 and TRBJ1-5, with D perhaps matching TRBD1 (6 bases). Trimming pared 1 base from V and 2 bases from J, leaving 9 bases between. Germline lookup yields CDR1 MDHEN and CDR2 SYDVKM. CDR3 length equals 15 residues. This chain's CDR3 is CASSLSRGGNQPQHF. The CDR3 bases are TGTGCCAGCAGTTTATCCAGGGGTGGCAATCAGCCCCAGCATTTT.

The J gene is TRBJ2-1, the V gene TRBV5-4; 10 nucleotides match TRBD1. Trimming cost V 6 bases and J 8 bases; bases outside gene matches: 8. Germline V gene lookup returns CDR1 SGHNT and CDR2 YYREEE (reference sequence). The CDR3 loop spans 14 amino acids. The CDR3 sequence: CASTDRGRVHEQFF. CDR3 DNA sequence: TGTGCCAGCACCGACAGGGGGCGCGTCCATGAGCAGTTCTTC.